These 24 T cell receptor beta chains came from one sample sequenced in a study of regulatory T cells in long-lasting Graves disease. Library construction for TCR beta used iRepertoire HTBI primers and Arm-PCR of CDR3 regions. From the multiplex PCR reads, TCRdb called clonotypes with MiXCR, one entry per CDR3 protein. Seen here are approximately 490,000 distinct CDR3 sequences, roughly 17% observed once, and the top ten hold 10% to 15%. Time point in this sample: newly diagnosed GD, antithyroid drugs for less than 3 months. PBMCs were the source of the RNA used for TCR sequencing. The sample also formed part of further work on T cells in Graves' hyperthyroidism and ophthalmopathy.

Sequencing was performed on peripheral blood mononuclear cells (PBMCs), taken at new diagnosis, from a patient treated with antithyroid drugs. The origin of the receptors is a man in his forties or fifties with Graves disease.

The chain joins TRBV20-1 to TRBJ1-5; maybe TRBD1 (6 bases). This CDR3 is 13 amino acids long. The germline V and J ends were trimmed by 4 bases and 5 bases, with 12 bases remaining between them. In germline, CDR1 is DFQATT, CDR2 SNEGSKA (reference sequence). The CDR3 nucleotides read TGCAGTGCTAACGGGCAGGGGCATCAGCCCCAGCATTTT. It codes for CSANGQGHQPQHF.

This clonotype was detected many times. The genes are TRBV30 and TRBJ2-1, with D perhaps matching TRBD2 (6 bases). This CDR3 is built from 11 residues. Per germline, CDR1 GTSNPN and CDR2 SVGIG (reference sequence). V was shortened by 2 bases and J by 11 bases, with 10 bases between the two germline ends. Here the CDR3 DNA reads TGTGCCTGGAGTAGACTAGAGAAGCAGTTCTTC. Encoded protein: CAWSRLEKQFF.

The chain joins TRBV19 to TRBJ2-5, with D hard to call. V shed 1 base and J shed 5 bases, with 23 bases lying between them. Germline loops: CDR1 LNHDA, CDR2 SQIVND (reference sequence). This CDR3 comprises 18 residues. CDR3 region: CASSIGGTASALWETQYF. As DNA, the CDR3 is TGTGCCAGTAGTATAGGAGGAACGGCCAGCGCGCTGTGGGAGACCCAGTACTTC.

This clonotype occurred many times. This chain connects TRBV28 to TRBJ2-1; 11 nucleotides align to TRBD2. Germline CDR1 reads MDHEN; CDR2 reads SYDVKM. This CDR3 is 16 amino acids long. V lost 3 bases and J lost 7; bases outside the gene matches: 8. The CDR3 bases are TGTGCCAGCAGTTTGGAGACTAGCGGGATAGGGAATGAGCAGTTCTTC. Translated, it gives CASSLETSGIGNEQFF.

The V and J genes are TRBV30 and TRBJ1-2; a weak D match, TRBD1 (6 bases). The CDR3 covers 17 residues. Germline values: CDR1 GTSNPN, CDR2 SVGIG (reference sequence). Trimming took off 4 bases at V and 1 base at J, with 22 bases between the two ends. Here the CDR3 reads CAWKARGARRSNYGYTF. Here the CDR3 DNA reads TGTGCCTGGAAGGCGAGGGGGGCAAGGAGAAGTAACTATGGCTACACCTTC.

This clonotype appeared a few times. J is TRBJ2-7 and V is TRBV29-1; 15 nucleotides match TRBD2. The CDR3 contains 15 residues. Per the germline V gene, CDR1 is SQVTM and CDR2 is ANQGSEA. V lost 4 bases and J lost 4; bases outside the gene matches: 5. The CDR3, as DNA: TGCAGCGTTGCGGGGGGGACTAGCGGGAGGTACGAGCAGTACTTC. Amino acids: CSVAGGTSGRYEQYF.

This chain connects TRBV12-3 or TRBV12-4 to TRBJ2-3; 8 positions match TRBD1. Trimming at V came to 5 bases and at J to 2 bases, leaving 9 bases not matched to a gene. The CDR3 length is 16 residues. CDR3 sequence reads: CASSVPGTGTTDTQYF. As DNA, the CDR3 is TGTGCCAGCAGTGTCCCCGGGACAGGCACCACAGATACGCAGTATTTT.

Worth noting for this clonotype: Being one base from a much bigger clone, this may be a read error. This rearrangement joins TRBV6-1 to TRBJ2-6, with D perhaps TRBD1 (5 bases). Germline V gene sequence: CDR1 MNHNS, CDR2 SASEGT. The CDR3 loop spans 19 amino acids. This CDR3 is CASSVTHQIIRSGASVLTF. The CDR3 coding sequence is TGTGCCAGCAGCGTGACCCATCAGATCATTAGGTCTGGGGCCAGCGTCCTGACTTTC.

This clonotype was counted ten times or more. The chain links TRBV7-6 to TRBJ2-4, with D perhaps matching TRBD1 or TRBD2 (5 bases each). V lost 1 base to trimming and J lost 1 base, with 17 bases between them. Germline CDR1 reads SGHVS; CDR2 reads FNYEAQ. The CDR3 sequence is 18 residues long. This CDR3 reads CASSLGYRGARAKNIQYF. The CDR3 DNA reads TGTGCCAGCAGCTTAGGCTATCGAGGGGCGCGTGCCAAAAACATTCAGTACTTC.

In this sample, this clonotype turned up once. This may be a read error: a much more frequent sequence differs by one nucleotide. The CDR3 region is CSARNLGTTSYEQYV. For the CDR3, the DNA is TGCAGTGCTAGAAATCTCGGGACGACCTCCTACGAGCAGTACGTC. The V and J genes are TRBV20-1 and TRBJ2-7, with D perhaps TRBD1 or TRBD2 (5 bases each). Trimming left V 2 bases short and J 0 bases short, with 14 bases between. The CDR3 spans 15 residues. Germline CDR1 DFQATT, CDR2 SNEGSKA (reference sequence).

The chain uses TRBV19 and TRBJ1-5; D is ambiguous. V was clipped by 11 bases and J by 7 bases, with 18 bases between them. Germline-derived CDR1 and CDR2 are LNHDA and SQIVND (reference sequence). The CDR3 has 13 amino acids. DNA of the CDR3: TGTGCCGGGTCCCCCCGTGGTGAGCAGCCCCAGCATTTT. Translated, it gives CAGSPRGEQPQHF.

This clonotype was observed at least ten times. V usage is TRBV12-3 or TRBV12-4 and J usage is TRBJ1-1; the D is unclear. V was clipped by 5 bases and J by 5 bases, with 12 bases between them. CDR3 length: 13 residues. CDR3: CASSIIIRTEAFF. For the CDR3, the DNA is TGTGCCAGCAGTATTATAATTCGGACTGAAGCTTTCTTT.

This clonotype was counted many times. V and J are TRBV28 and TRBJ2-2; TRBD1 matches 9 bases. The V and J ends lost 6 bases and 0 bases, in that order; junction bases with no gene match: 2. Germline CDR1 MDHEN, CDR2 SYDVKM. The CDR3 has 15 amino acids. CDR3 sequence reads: CASSGDRANTGELFF. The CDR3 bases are TGTGCCAGCAGCGGGGACAGGGCGAACACCGGGGAGCTGTTTTTT.

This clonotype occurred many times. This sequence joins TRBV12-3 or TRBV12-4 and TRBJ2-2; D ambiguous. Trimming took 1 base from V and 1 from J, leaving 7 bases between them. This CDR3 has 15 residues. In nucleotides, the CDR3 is TGTGCCAGCAGTTTAGGGGTTATGAACACCGGGGAGCTGTTTTTT. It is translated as CASSLGVMNTGELFF.

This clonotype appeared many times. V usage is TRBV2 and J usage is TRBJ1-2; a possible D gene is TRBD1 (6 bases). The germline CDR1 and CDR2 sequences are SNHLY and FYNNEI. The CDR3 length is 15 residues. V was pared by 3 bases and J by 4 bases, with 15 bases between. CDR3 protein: CASSETQQGGYGYTF. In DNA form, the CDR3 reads TGTGCCAGCAGTGAGACCCAACAGGGAGGCTATGGCTACACCTTC.

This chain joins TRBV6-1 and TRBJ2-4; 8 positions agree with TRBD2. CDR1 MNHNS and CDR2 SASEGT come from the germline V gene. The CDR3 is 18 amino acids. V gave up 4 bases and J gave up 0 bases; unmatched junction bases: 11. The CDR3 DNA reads TGTGCCAGCAGTGGGTCCCTTGGACTAGCCGTAGCCAAAAACATTCAGTACTTC. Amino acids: CASSGSLGLAVAKNIQYF.

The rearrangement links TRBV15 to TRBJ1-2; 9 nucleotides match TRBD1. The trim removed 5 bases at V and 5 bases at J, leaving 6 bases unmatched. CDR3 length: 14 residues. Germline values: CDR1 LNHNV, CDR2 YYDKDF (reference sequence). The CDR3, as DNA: TGTGCCACCAGCGTAGACAGGGGGTTTTATGGCTACACCTTC. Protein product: CATSVDRGFYGYTF.

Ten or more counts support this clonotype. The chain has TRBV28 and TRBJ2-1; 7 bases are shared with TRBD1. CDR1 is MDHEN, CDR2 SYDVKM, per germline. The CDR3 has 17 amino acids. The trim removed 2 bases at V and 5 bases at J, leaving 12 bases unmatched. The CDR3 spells CASSLRSDRELNNEQFF. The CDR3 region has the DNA TGTGCCAGCAGTTTACGGTCTGACAGGGAACTGAACAATGAGCAGTTCTTC.

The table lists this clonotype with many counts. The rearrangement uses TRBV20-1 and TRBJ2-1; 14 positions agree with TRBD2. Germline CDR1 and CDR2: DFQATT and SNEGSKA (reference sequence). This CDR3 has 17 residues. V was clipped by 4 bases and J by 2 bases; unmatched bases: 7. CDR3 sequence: CSAKGLAGAITYNEQFF. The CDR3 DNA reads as TGCAGTGCTAAGGGACTAGCGGGAGCAATTACCTACAATGAGCAGTTCTTC.

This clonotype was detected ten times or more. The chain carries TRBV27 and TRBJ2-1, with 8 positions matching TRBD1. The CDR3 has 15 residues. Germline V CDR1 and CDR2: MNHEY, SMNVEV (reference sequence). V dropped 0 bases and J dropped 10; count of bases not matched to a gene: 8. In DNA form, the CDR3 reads TGTGCCAGCAGTTTATCCCGCAGGGGGCTAGGGGAGCAGTTCTTC. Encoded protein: CASSLSRRGLGEQFF.

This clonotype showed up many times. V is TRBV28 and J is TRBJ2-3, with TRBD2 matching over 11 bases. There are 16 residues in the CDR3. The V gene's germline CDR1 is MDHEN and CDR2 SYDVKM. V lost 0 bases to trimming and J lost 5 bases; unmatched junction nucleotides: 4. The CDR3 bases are TGTGCCAGCAGTTTATGGACTAGCGGGACGGTAGATACGCAGTATTTT. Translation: CASSLWTSGTVDTQYF. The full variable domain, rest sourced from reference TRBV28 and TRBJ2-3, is DVKVTQSSRYLVKRTGEKVFLECVQDMDHENMFWYRQDPGLGLRLIYFSYDVKMKEKGDIPEGYSVSREKKERFSLILESASTNQTSMYLCASSLWTSGTVDTQYFGPGTRLTVL.

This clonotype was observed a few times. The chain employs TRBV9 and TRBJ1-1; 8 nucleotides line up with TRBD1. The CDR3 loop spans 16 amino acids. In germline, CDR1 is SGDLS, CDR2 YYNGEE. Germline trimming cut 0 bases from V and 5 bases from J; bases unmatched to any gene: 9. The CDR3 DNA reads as TGTGCCAGCAGCGTAGCCGATCAGGGGGCTTGGACTGAAGCTTTCTTT. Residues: CASSVADQGAWTEAFF.

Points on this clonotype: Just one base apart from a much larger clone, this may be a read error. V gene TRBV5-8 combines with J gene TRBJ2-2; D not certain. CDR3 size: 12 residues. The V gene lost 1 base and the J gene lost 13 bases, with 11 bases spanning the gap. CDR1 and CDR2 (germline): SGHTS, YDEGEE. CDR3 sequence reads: CASSLFPGGLFF. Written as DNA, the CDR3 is TGTGCCAGCAGCTTGTTCCCGGGTGGGCTGTTTTTT.

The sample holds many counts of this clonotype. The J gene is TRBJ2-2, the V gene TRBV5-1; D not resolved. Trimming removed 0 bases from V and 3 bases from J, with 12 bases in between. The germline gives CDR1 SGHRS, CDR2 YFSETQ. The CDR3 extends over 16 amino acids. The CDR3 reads CASSLGAALYTGELFF. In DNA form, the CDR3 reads TGCGCCAGCAGCTTGGGGGCAGCGCTTTACACCGGGGAGCTGTTTTTT.